The rows below give T cell receptor beta chains drawn from one sample of a study of early T cells in non-severe SARS-CoV-2 infection. TCRdb redid the calling of the 5' RACE reads with MiXCR, one entry per CDR3 protein. The sample contains 35,000 to 45,000 distinct CDR3 sequences, less than 5% of which appear only once. Specimen: whole blood. The receptors originated from an adult who was a healthcare worker with PCR-confirmed SARS-CoV-2 infection or an uninfected control (not recorded which). The CDR3 runs from the conserved cysteine through the conserved F or W. A D gene is named only where the DNA matches it firmly. Clone size appears in some rows only: once, few, many, or a class for an expanded clone.

abundance	d_gene	v_gene	j_gene	CDR3aa	CDR3nt
many	NA	TRBV29-1	TRBJ2-1	CSIDPQGPHEQFF	TGCAGCATCGACCCACAGGGCCCCCATGAGCAGTTCTTC
many	TRBD1	TRBV7-9	TRBJ2-1	CASSDRDRIHEQFF	TGTGCCAGCAGCGACCGGGACAGGATCCATGAGCAGTTCTTC
many	NA	TRBV19	TRBJ2-7	CASSKLLGGTEQYF	TGTGCCAGTAGTAAGTTGCTGGGGGGCACCGAGCAGTACTTC
many	TRBD2	TRBV7-2	TRBJ2-2	CASSPTSGRSGELFF	TGTGCCAGCAGCCCGACTAGCGGGAGATCCGGGGAGCTGTTTTTT
NA	NA	TRBV28	TRBJ2-7	CASTSFGGPYEQYF	TGTGCCAGCACTTCCTTTGGTGGCCCCTACGAGCAGTACTTC
many	NA	TRBV10-3	TRBJ1-5	CAISETDYSNQPQHF	TGTGCCATCAGTGAGACGGATTATAGCAATCAGCCCCAGCATTTT
many	NA	TRBV9	TRBJ2-1	CASSVIGQSYNEQFF	TGTGCCAGCAGCGTAATTGGACAGTCCTACAATGAGCAGTTCTTC
many	NA	TRBV11-3	TRBJ2-6	CASSLDGVSGANVLTF	TGTGCCAGCAGCTTAGATGGGGTTTCTGGGGCCAACGTCCTGACTTTC
many	TRBD1	TRBV11-3	TRBJ1-1	CASSPRQGVTEAFF	TGTGCCAGCAGCCCCAGACAGGGTGTCACTGAAGCTTTCTTT
NA	NA	TRBV19	TRBJ2-3	CASSKMAAVTDTQYF	TGTGCCAGTAGTAAGATGGCAGCCGTCACAGATACGCAGTATTTT
many	NA	TRBV5-6	TRBJ2-7	CASSPLSAGNEQYF	TGTGCCAGCAGTCCACTCTCCGCGGGGAACGAGCAGTACTTC
many	NA	TRBV4-1	TRBJ1-2	CASSPDPGASYYGYTF	TGCGCCAGCAGCCCCGACCCGGGGGCCAGCTACTATGGCTACACCTTC
many	TRBD2	TRBV5-1	TRBJ2-7	CASSLVPSGASYEQYF	TGCGCCAGCAGCTTGGTCCCTAGCGGGGCCTCCTACGAGCAGTACTTC
many	TRBD2	TRBV7-6	TRBJ2-1	CASSLEEPGLAYNEQFF	TGTGCCAGCAGCTTAGAAGAACCGGGACTAGCTTACAATGAGCAGTTCTTC
many	TRBD1	TRBV29-1	TRBJ2-3	CSVQQGVTDTQYF	TGCAGCGTACAACAGGGGGTTACAGATACGCAGTATTTT
many	NA	TRBV4-1	TRBJ2-1	CASSQGTTQANEQFF	TGCGCCAGCAGCCAAGGGACTACGCAGGCCAATGAGCAGTTCTTC